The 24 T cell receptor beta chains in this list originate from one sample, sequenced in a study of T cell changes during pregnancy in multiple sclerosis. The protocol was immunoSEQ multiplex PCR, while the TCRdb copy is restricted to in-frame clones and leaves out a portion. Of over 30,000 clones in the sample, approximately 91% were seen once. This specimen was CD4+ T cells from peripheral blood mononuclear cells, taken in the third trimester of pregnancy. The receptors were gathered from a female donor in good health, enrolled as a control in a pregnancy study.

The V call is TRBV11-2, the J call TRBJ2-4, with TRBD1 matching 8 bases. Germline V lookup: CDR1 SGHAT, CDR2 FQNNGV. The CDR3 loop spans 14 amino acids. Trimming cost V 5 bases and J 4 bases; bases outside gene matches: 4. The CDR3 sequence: CASSQRQGKNIQYF. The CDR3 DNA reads TGTGCCAGCAGCCAGCGACAGGGGAAAAACATTCAGTACTTC.

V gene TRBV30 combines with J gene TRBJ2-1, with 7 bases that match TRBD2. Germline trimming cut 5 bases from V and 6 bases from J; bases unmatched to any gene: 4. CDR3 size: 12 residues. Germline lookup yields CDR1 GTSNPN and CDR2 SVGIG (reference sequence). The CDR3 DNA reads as TGTGCCTGGGAAGCGGGAATCAATGAGCAGTTCTTC. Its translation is CAWEAGINEQFF. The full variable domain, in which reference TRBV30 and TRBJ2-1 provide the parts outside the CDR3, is SQTIHQWPATLVQPVGSPLSLECTVEGTSNPNLYWYRQAAGRGLQLLFYSVGIGQISSEVPQNLSASRPQDRQFILSSKKLLLSDSGFYLCAWEAGINEQFFGPGTRLTVL.

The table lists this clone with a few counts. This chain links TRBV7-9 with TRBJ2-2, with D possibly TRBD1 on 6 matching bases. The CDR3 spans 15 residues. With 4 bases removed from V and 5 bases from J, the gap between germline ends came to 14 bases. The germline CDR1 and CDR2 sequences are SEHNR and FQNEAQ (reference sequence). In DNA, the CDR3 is TGTGCCAGCAGCTCGCCCGGGACAAGAACCGGGGAGCTGTTTTTT. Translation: CASSSPGTRTGELFF.

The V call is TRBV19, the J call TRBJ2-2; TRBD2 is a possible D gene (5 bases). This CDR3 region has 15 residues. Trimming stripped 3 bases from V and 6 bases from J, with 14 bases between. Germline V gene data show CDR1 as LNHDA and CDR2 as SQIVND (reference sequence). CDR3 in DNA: TGTGCCAGTAGTATTCGGGAAAGGGCTCCCGGGGAGCTGTTTTTT. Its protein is CASSIRERAPGELFF.

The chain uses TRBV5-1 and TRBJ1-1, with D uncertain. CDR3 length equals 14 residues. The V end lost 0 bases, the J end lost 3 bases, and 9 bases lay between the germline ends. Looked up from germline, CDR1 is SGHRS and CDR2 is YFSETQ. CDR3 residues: CASSLVPGYTEAFF. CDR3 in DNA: TGCGCCAGCAGCTTGGTGCCGGGATACACTGAAGCTTTCTTT.

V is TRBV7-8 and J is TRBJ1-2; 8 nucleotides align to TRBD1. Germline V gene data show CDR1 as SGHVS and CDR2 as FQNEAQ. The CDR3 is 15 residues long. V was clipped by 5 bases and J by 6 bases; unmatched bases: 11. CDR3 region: CASSLRGQGAHGYTF. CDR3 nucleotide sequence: TGTGCCAGCAGCCTACGCGGCCAGGGGGCACATGGCTACACCTTC.

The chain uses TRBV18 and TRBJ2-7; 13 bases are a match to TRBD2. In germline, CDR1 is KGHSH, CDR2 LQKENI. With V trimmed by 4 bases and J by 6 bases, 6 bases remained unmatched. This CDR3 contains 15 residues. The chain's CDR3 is CASSLGTSGTGEQYF. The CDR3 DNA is TGTGCCAGCTCACTAGGGACTAGCGGGACCGGCGAGCAGTACTTC. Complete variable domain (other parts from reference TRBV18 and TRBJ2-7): NAGVMQNPRHLVRRRGQEARLRCSPMKGHSHVYWYRQLPEEGLKFMVYLQKENIIDESGMPKERFSAEFPKEGPSILRIQQVVRGDSAAYFCASSLGTSGTGEQYFGPGTRLTVT.

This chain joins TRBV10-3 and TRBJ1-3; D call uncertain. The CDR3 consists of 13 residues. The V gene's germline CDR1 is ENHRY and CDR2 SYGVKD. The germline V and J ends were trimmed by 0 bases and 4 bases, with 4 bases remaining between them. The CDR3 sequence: CAISESIGNTIYF. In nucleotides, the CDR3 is TGTGCCATCAGTGAGTCTATAGGAAACACCATATATTTT.

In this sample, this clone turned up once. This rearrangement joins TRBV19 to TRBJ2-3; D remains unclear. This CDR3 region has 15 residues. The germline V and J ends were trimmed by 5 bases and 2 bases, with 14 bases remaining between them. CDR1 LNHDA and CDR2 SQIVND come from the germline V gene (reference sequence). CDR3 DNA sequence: TGTGCCAGTAGTGAGTCGATCCGTTTCACAGATACGCAGTATTTT. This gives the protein CASSESIRFTDTQYF.

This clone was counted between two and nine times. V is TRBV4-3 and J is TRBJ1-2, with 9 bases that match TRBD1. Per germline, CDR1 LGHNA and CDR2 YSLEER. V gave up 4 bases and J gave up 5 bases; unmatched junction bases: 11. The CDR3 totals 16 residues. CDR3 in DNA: TGCGCCAGCAGCCGCAGCGCGTCCGGGACAGGGTATGGCTACACCTTC. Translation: CASSRSASGTGYGYTF.

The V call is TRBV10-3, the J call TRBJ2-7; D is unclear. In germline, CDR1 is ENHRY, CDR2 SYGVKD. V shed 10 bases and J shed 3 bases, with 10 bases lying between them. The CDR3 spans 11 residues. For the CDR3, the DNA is TGTGCCAGCAGGAGTTACTACGAGCAGTACTTC. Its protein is CASRSYYEQYF.

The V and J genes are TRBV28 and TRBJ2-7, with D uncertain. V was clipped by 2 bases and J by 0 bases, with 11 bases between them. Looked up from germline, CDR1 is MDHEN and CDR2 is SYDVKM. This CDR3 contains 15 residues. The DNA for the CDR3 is TGTGCCAGCAGTTTACTTGCGGATCACTCCTACGAGCAGTACTTC. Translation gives CASSLLADHSYEQYF.

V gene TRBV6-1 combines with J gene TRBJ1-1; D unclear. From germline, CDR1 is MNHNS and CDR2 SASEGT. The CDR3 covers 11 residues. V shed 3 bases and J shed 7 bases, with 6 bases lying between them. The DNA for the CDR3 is TGTGCCAGCAGTGATCTAAGTGAAGCTTTCTTT. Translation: CASSDLSEAFF.

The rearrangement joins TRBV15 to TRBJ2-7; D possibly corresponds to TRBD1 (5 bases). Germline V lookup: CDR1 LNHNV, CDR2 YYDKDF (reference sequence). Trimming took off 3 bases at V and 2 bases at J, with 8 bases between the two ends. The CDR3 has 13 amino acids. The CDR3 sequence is CATSRDIPYEQYF. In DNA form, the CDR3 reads TGTGCCACCAGCAGGGACATTCCCTACGAGCAGTACTTC.

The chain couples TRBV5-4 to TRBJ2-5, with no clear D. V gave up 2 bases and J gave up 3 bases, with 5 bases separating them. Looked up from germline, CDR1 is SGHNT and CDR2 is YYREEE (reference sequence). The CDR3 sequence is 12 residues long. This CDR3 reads CASSFSEETQYF. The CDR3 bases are TGTGCCAGCAGCTTCTCAGAAGAGACCCAGTACTTC.

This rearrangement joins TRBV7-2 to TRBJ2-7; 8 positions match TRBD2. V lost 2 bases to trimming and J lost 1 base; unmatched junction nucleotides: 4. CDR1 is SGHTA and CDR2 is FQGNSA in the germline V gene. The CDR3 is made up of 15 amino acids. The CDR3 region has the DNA TGTGCCAGCAGCTTATTCGGGACTAGTTCCTACGAGCAGTACTTC. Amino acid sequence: CASSLFGTSSYEQYF.

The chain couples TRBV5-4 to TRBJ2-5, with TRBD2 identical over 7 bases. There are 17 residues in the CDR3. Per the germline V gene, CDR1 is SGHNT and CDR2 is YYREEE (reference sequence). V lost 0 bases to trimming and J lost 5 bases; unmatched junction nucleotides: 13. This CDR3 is CASSLAGSGPEGETQYF. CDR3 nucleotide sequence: TGTGCCAGCAGCTTGGCGGGTAGCGGGCCTGAAGGGGAGACCCAGTACTTC. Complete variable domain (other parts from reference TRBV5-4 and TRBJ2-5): ETGVTQSPTHLIKTRGQQVTLRCSSQSGHNTVSWYQQALGQGPQFIFQYYREEENGRGNFPPRFSGLQFPNYSSELNVNALELDDSALYLCASSLAGSGPEGETQYFGPGTRLLVL.

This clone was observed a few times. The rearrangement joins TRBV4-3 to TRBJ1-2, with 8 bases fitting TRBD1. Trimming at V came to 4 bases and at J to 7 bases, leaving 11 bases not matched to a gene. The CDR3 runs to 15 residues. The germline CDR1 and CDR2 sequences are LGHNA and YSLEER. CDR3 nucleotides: TGCGCCAGCAGCCGGGTTCGGCAGGGGGCCAGTGGCTACACCTTC. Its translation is CASSRVRQGASGYTF.

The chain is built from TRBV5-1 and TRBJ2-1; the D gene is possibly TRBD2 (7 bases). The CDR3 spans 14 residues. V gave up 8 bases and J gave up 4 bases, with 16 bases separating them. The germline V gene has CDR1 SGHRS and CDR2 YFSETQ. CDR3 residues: CARTSRGGYNEQFF. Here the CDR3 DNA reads TGCGCCAGGACCTCGAGGGGGGGATACAATGAGCAGTTCTTC. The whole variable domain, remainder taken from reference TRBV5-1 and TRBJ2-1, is KAGVTQTPRYLIKTRGQQVTLSCSPISGHRSVSWYQQTPGQGLQFLFEYFSETQRNKGNFPGRFSGRQFSNSRSEMNVSTLELGDSALYLCARTSRGGYNEQFFGPGTRLTVL.

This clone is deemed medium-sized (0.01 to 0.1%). CDR3 bases: TGTGCCAGCAGTTTAAGCAGGGGGCGGACCTATGGCTACACCTTC. Translation gives CASSLSRGRTYGYTF. V usage is TRBV28 and J usage is TRBJ1-2, with TRBD1 matching 8 bases. With 2 bases clipped from V and 4 bases from J, the junction kept 6 bases outside the gene matches. Germline V gene lookup returns CDR1 MDHEN and CDR2 SYDVKM. The length of the CDR3 is 15 residues.

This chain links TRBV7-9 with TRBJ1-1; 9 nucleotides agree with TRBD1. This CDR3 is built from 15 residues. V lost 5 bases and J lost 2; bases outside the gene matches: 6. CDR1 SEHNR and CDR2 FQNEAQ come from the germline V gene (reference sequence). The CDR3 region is CASSLPTGGNTEAFF. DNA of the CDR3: TGTGCCAGCAGCCTTCCGACAGGGGGTAACACTGAAGCTTTCTTT.

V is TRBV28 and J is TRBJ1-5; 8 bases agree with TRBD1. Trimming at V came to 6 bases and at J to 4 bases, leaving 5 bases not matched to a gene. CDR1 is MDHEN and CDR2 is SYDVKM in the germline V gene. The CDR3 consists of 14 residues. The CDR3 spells CASSYRQGNQPQHF. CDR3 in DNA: TGTGCCAGCAGCTATCGACAGGGGAATCAGCCCCAGCATTTT.

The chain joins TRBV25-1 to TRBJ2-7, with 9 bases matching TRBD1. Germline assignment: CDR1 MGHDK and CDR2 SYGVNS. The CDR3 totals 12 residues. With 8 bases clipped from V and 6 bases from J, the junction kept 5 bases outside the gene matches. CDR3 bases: TGTGCCAGCGGGGGACAGGGACCCGAGCAGTACTTC. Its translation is CASGGQGPEQYF.

This CDR3 reads CASSLGGYGYTF. CDR3 coding DNA: TGTGCCAGCAGCTTAGGAGGGTATGGCTACACCTTC. V is TRBV11-3 and J is TRBJ1-2; D uncertain. Germline CDR1 and CDR2: SGHNT and YENEEA. CDR3 length: 12 residues. V lost 1 base, J lost 5 bases, and 5 bases lay in between.